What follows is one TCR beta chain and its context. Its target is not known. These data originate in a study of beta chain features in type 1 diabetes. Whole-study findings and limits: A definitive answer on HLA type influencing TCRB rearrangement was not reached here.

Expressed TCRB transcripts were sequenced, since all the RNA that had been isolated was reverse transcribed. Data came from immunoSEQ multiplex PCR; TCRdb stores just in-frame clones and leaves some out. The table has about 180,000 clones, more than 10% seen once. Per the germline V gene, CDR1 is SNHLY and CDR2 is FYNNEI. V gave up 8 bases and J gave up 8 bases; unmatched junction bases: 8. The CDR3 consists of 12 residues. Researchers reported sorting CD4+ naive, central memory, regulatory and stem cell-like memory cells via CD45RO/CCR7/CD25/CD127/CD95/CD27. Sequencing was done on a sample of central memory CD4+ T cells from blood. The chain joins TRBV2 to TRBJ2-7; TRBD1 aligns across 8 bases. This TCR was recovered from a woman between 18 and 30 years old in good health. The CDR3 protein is CASFLGQGKQYF. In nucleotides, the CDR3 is TGTGCCAGCTTTCTCGGACAGGGAAAGCAGTACTTC.